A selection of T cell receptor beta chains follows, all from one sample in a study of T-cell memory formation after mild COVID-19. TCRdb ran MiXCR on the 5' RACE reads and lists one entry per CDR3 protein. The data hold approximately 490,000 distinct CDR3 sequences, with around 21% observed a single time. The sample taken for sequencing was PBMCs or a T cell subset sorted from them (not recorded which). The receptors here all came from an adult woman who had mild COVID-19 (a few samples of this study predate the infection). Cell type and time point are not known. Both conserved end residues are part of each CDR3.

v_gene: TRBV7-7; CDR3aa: CASSSTPGLAYSGELFF
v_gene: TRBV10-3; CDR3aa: CAIASGYNEQFF
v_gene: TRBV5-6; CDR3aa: CASSLGSGTGLYGYTF
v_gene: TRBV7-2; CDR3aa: CASSGRTSGSPYNEQFF
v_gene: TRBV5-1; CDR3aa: CASSLVAGPNEKLFF
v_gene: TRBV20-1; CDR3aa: CSARDPLNTEAFF
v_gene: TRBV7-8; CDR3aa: CASRDSPYEQYF
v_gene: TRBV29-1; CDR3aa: CSASGGLGAKNIQYF
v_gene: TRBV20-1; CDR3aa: CSAFDVEAFF
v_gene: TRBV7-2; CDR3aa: CASSVGTGSTYNEQFF
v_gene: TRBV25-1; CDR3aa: CASSPGRVVTEAFF
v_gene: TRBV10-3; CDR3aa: CAISESYYNEQFF
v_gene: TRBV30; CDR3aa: CAWDALVSGGGETQYF
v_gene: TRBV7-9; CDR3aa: CASSLGGQGAFETQYF
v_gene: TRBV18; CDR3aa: CASSPGARGSYEQYF
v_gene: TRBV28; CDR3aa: CASRSGGGNTEAFF
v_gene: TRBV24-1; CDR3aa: CATSDAGTGSSYEQYF
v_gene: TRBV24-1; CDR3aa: CATSDTGSNTEAFF
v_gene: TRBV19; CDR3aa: CASSITGVEAFF
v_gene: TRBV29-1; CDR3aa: CSVAPGQYQETQYF
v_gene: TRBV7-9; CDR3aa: CASSDHRLGRVEQFF
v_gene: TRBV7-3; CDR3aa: CASSPLGGLAGGQDTGELFF
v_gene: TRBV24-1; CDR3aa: CATSDPGLAGSYNEQFF
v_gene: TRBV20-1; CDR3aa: CSARTSGRGVTYNEQFF
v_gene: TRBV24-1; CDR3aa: CATGASGLDTRYF
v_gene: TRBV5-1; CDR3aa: CASSPHLGIDYGYTF
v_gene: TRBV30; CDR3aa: CAWSVAGGSEKLFF
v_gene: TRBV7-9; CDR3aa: CADYGPNYGYTF
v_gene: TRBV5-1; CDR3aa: CASSPDLSTGELFF
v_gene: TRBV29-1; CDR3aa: CSVTDRVGGDEQFF
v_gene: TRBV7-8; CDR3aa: CASSAAGGGYGYTF